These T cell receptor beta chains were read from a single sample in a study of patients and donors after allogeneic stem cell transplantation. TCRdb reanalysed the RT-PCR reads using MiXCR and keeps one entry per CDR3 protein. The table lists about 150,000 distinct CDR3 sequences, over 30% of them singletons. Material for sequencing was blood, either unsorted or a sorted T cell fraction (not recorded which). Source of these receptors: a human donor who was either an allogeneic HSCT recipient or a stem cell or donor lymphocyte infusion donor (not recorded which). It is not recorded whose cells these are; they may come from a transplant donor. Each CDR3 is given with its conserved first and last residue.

CDR3aa: CASSERQGVVHF
j_gene: TRBJ1-6
v_gene: TRBV6-1

CDR3aa: CASSSNYGYTF
j_gene: TRBJ1-2
v_gene: TRBV28

CDR3aa: CASSQITNTANTEAFF
j_gene: TRBJ1-1
v_gene: TRBV3-1

CDR3aa: CASSLFGGPGFTIAKNIQYF
j_gene: TRBJ2-4
v_gene: TRBV7-2

CDR3aa: CASSLGLPSSTDTQYF
j_gene: TRBJ2-3
v_gene: TRBV5-1

CDR3aa: CSAVSGGWEKLFF
j_gene: TRBJ1-4
v_gene: TRBV20-1

CDR3aa: CASRGTGSYEQYF
j_gene: TRBJ2-7
v_gene: TRBV12-3/TRBV12-4

CDR3aa: CASQGAGNEQFF
j_gene: TRBJ2-1
v_gene: TRBV18

CDR3aa: CASSATGMGYGYTF
j_gene: TRBJ1-2
v_gene: TRBV12-3/TRBV12-4

CDR3aa: CSAREGRNSPLHF
j_gene: TRBJ1-6
v_gene: TRBV20-1

CDR3aa: CASSLDGVTNEKLFF
j_gene: TRBJ1-4
v_gene: TRBV7-9

CDR3aa: CATSDFKGYEQFF
j_gene: TRBJ2-1
v_gene: TRBV24-1

CDR3aa: CASRRATNEKLFF
j_gene: TRBJ1-4
v_gene: TRBV6-6

CDR3aa: CASSLLGRESSYNSPLHF
j_gene: TRBJ1-6
v_gene: TRBV7-8

CDR3aa: CASSLAGGAVAKNIQYF
j_gene: TRBJ2-4
v_gene: TRBV7-9

CDR3aa: CARASNRGGPYNEQFF
j_gene: TRBJ2-1
v_gene: TRBV30

CDR3aa: CASGLYNEQFF
j_gene: TRBJ2-1
v_gene: TRBV25-1

CDR3aa: CASSNRLADTQYF
j_gene: TRBJ2-3
v_gene: TRBV11-3

CDR3aa: CASSTHLDTQYF
j_gene: TRBJ2-3
v_gene: TRBV9

CDR3aa: CASSRGDLGYTF
j_gene: TRBJ1-2
v_gene: TRBV3-1

CDR3aa: CASSLWRGNQPQHF
j_gene: TRBJ1-5
v_gene: TRBV6-6

CDR3aa: CASSLASEAGELFF
j_gene: TRBJ2-2
v_gene: TRBV12-3/TRBV12-4

CDR3aa: CASSLVPGGNEAFF
j_gene: TRBJ1-1
v_gene: TRBV27

CDR3aa: CASSLLVVGGNTEAFF
j_gene: TRBJ1-1
v_gene: TRBV28

CDR3aa: CASSRAEQGRGYGYTF
j_gene: TRBJ1-2
v_gene: TRBV5-1

CDR3aa: CASSYPEVDGEQYF
j_gene: TRBJ2-7
v_gene: TRBV6-6

CDR3aa: CASSPGTVGGGEKLFF
j_gene: TRBJ1-4
v_gene: TRBV12-3/TRBV12-4

CDR3aa: CAISEPGPNYGYTF
j_gene: TRBJ1-2
v_gene: TRBV10-3

CDR3aa: CASSLIGSALTQYF
j_gene: TRBJ2-3
v_gene: TRBV7-3

CDR3aa: CASSFPGQGATNEKLFF
j_gene: TRBJ1-4
v_gene: TRBV12-3/TRBV12-4

CDR3aa: CASSPTGGPYEQYF
j_gene: TRBJ2-7
v_gene: TRBV6-2/TRBV6-3

CDR3aa: CASSFGGTNYGYTF
j_gene: TRBJ1-2
v_gene: TRBV12-3/TRBV12-4

CDR3aa: CASSSSGTGETQYF
j_gene: TRBJ2-5
v_gene: TRBV28

CDR3aa: CASSLRPMVTNTGELFF
j_gene: TRBJ2-2
v_gene: TRBV7-6

CDR3aa: CASSVTRDLNEQFF
j_gene: TRBJ2-1
v_gene: TRBV2

CDR3aa: CASSGQGMSTEAFF
j_gene: TRBJ1-1
v_gene: TRBV9

CDR3aa: CATSRDQDPADTQYF
j_gene: TRBJ2-3
v_gene: TRBV15

CDR3aa: CASSLDWNTEAFF
j_gene: TRBJ1-1
v_gene: TRBV11-2

CDR3aa: CSYRGNTIYF
j_gene: TRBJ1-3
v_gene: TRBV20-1

CDR3aa: CASRPVGPSGNTIYF
j_gene: TRBJ1-3
v_gene: TRBV7-8

CDR3aa: CASSPGRTRYQETQYF
j_gene: TRBJ2-5
v_gene: TRBV12-3/TRBV12-4

CDR3aa: CASSLSRQGYTEAFF
j_gene: TRBJ1-1
v_gene: TRBV13

CDR3aa: CASGRFQETQYF
j_gene: TRBJ2-5
v_gene: TRBV12-3/TRBV12-4

CDR3aa: CASSPWGQGQPQHF
j_gene: TRBJ1-5
v_gene: TRBV12-3/TRBV12-4

CDR3aa: CASSIGQLQGNTIYF
j_gene: TRBJ1-3
v_gene: TRBV7-2

CDR3aa: CASSQGGGGGETQYF
j_gene: TRBJ2-5
v_gene: TRBV5-6

CDR3aa: CASSGRDRQETQYF
j_gene: TRBJ2-5
v_gene: TRBV28

CDR3aa: CASSSDRTSSGNTIYF
j_gene: TRBJ1-3
v_gene: TRBV28